Presented here are 10 T cell receptor beta chains from one specimen sequenced in a study of blood T cell repertoires in COVID-19. The protocol was immunoSEQ multiplex PCR, while the TCRdb copy is restricted to in-frame clones and leaves out a portion. The sample has more than 70,000 clones, about 80% seen once; the top ten hold approximately 10%. The sequenced material came from peripheral blood. The receptor set was obtained from a woman in her 70s with acute or convalescent COVID-19.

In nucleotides, the CDR3 is TGTGCCAGCTCACCAGGCGGGACAGGGAGCTACAATGAGCAGTTCTTC. Translated, it gives CASSPGGTGSYNEQFF. The chain couples TRBV18 to TRBJ2-1; 9 bases line up with TRBD1. The CDR3 has 16 residues. V lost 2 bases to trimming and J lost 3 bases; unmatched junction nucleotides: 5. Per the germline V gene, CDR1 is KGHSH and CDR2 is LQKENI.

This chain uses TRBV4-3 with TRBJ1-2, with D unclear. Trimming pared 0 bases from V and 0 bases from J, leaving 5 bases between. In germline, CDR1 is LGHNA, CDR2 YSLEER. This CDR3 spans 14 amino acids. Here the CDR3 DNA reads TGCGCCAGCAGCCAAGAACCAGCTAACTATGGCTACACCTTC. Translating it yields CASSQEPANYGYTF.

J is TRBJ2-7 and V is TRBV18; TRBD2 agrees at 7 bases. In germline, CDR1 is KGHSH, CDR2 LQKENI. CDR3 length: 14 residues. Trimming cost V 3 bases and J 2 bases; bases outside gene matches: 4. The CDR3 loop is CASSPAGVPYEQYF. The DNA for the CDR3 is TGTGCCAGCTCACCCGCGGGAGTGCCCTACGAGCAGTACTTC. Variable domain in full (rest from reference TRBV18 and TRBJ2-7): NAGVMQNPRHLVRRRGQEARLRCSPMKGHSHVYWYRQLPEEGLKFMVYLQKENIIDESGMPKERFSAEFPKEGPSILRIQQVVRGDSAAYFCASSPAGVPYEQYFGPGTRLTVT.

The V call is TRBV20-1, the J call TRBJ2-5; D is possibly TRBD1 (6 bases). The germline CDR1 and CDR2 sequences are DFQATT and SNEGSKA (reference sequence). The V end lost 3 bases, the J end lost 5 bases, and 19 bases lay between the germline ends. The CDR3 is made up of 15 amino acids. In nucleotides, the CDR3 is TGCAGTGCTAGTCCCCCTCAGGGGCAGGGGGAGACCCAGTACTTC. Its protein is CSASPPQGQGETQYF.

This clone was picked up a small number of times. The sample has other DNA sequences that encode this CDR3 too. The V gene is TRBV9, the J gene TRBJ2-5; TRBD2 might be the D (5 bases). V was trimmed by 2 bases and J by 1 base, leaving 9 bases between them. The germline V gene encodes CDR1 SGDLS and CDR2 YYNGEE. This CDR3 contains 14 residues. CDR3 nucleotides: TGTGCCAGCAGCGTCGGGGTGTCCCAAGAGACCCAGTACTTC. This codes for CASSVGVSQETQYF.

The chain has TRBV5-4 and TRBJ2-7, with 7 nucleotides matching TRBD1. The V gene's germline CDR1 is SGHNT and CDR2 YYREEE (reference sequence). The V and J ends lost 2 bases and 3 bases, in that order; junction bases with no gene match: 2. This CDR3 region has 13 residues. Here the CDR3 reads CASSLRTGYEQYF. The CDR3 nucleotides read TGTGCCAGCAGCTTACGGACAGGCTACGAGCAGTACTTC.

The CDR3 here is CASRTQTGNEQYF. The CDR3, as DNA: TGTGCCAGCAGGACCCAAACAGGGAACGAGCAGTACTTC. The chain combines TRBV6-5 with TRBJ2-7; possibly TRBD1 for D (6 bases). The germline V gene encodes CDR1 MNHEY and CDR2 SVGAGI. The CDR3 is 13 residues long. Trimming cost V 6 bases and J 5 bases, with 14 bases left between them.

The V call is TRBV5-6, the J call TRBJ2-7; TRBD1 agrees at 10 bases. Trimming at V came to 4 bases and at J to 3 bases, leaving 4 bases not matched to a gene. This CDR3 is built from 14 residues. Germline loops: CDR1 SGHDT, CDR2 YYEEEE. In DNA form, the CDR3 reads TGTGCCAGCAGCGAGACAGGGGGCCGCTACGAGCAGTACTTC. Protein product: CASSETGGRYEQYF.

The chain couples TRBV9 to TRBJ2-2; the D is unclear. There are 14 residues in the CDR3. CDR1 and CDR2 (germline): SGDLS, YYNGEE. V lost 0 bases and J 6 bases, leaving 9 bases between the germline ends. The CDR3: CASSVGPRAGELFF. CDR3 DNA: TGTGCCAGCAGCGTAGGCCCCCGGGCCGGGGAGCTGTTTTTT.

The chain is built from TRBV19 and TRBJ1-2; D possibly corresponds to TRBD1 (6 bases). V was cut by 5 bases and J by 5 bases, with 9 bases left in between. The CDR3 spans 12 residues. The germline CDR1 and CDR2 sequences are LNHDA and SQIVND (reference sequence). Here the CDR3 reads CASSSQGYGYTF. CDR3 DNA sequence: TGTGCCAGTAGTTCGCAGGGGTATGGCTACACCTTC.